This T cell receptor (beta chain) was sequenced during a study of OX40 agonist ivuxolimab in advanced cancers. The V gene's germline CDR1 is SNHLY and CDR2 FYNNEI. Trimming removed 3 bases at V and 8 bases at J, with 6 bases between. The CDR3 sequence is 11 residues long. Generated by immunoSEQ multiplex PCR, the TCRdb table keeps only in-frame clones and is missing some. The sample has tens of thousands of clones, 75% to 95% seen once. The sequences come from CD4+ or CD8+ T cells sorted from blood, collected in a trial of the OX40 agonist ivuxolimab. V usage is TRBV2 and J usage is TRBJ2-3; no reliable D call. The TCR was taken from an adult with an advanced solid tumor such as melanoma, head and neck, liver or kidney cancer. The CDR3 coding sequence is TGTGCCAGCAGTGAGAGGACTACGCAGTATTTT. It specifies CASSERTTQYF. Full variable domain (missing parts from reference TRBV2 and TRBJ2-3): EPEVTQTPSHQVTQMGQEVILRCVPISNHLYFYWYRQILGQKVEFLVSFYNNEISEKSEIFDDQFSVERPDGSNFTLKIRSTKLEDSAMYFCASSERTTQYFGPGTRLTVL.